Below, 27 T cell receptor beta chains from the same sample are listed, as sequenced in a study of blood T cell repertoires in COVID-19. Measured with immunoSEQ multiplex PCR; TCRdb has only the in-frame clones, and not every one. The sample lists under 200,000 clones, roughly 80% occurring once. The sequenced material came from peripheral blood. Source of these receptors: a man in his 60s with acute or convalescent COVID-19.

The V call is TRBV6-5, the J call TRBJ2-7; D is uncertain. Between the trimmed V and J ends, which lost 2 bases and 0 bases, there was a span of 11 bases. Germline CDR1 and CDR2: MNHEY and SVGAGI. The CDR3 has 15 amino acids. The CDR3 region is CASSYGLGTSYEQYF. The DNA for the CDR3 is TGTGCCAGCAGTTACGGGTTGGGCACCTCCTACGAGCAGTACTTC.

CDR3 nucleotides: TGTGCCAGCAGTTCCACGTCGAGATACACCGGGGAGCTGTTTTTT. Translating gives CASSSTSRYTGELFF. This chain uses TRBV27 with TRBJ2-2, with D unclear. Trimming cost V 4 bases and J 3 bases, with 12 bases left between them. Germline V gives CDR1 MNHEY, CDR2 SMNVEV (reference sequence). The CDR3 consists of 15 residues.

The chain links TRBV24-1 to TRBJ2-1; no clear D. V was pared by 5 bases and J by 0 bases, with 10 bases between. The CDR3 extends over 15 amino acids. From germline, CDR1 is KGHDR and CDR2 SFDVKD. The DNA for the CDR3 is TGTGCCACCAGTGGCGGTAGCCACTCCTACAATGAGCAGTTCTTC. Translating it yields CATSGGSHSYNEQFF.

In this sample, this clone turned up once. The CDR3 DNA reads as TGTGCCAGCGGACTAGCGGGGGGGCTAGGAAAGGAGACCCAGTACTTC. Translated, it gives CASGLAGGLGKETQYF. The V and J genes are TRBV3-1 (or the pseudogene TRBV3-2) and TRBJ2-5, with TRBD2 matching over 15 bases. The CDR3 extends over 16 amino acids. Germline CDR1 and CDR2: LGHDT and YNNKEL (reference sequence). V was clipped by 8 bases and J by 5 bases; unmatched bases: 9.

The chain combines TRBV9 with TRBJ2-7; D unresolved. V was cut by 4 bases and J by 6 bases, with 11 bases left in between. The CDR3 is 12 amino acids. Germline CDR1 and CDR2: SGDLS and YYNGEE. The CDR3 nucleotides read TGTGCCAGCAGCCACCCTCGGGTCGAGCAGTACTTC. Protein: CASSHPRVEQYF.

The rearrangement links TRBV2 to TRBJ2-1; 12 nucleotides align to TRBD2. Germline V gene sequence: CDR1 SNHLY, CDR2 FYNNEI. The CDR3 is 14 amino acids. Unmatched junction bases numbered 2, after V lost 4 bases and J lost 7 bases. This chain's CDR3 is CASSGTSGNNEQFF. The CDR3, as DNA: TGTGCCAGCAGTGGGACTAGCGGGAATAATGAGCAGTTCTTC.

The chain joins TRBV18 to TRBJ2-1, with 7 bases aligning to TRBD2. In germline, CDR1 is KGHSH, CDR2 LQKENI. Trimming took 0 bases from V and 10 from J; bases not matched to a gene: 9. The CDR3 has 15 amino acids. In DNA form, the CDR3 reads TGTGCCAGCTCACCACCTCGGGACTACCTTAGGGAGCAGTTCTTC. Its translation is CASSPPRDYLREQFF.

This clone has more than one count but fewer than ten. The chain uses TRBV30 and TRBJ1-6; possible D gene TRBD1, 6 bases. The germline CDR1 and CDR2 sequences are GTSNPN and SVGIG (reference sequence). The CDR3 has 12 residues. Trimming pared 4 bases from V and 9 bases from J, leaving 10 bases between. In DNA form, the CDR3 reads TGTGCCTGGAAACAGGGACGTTCACCCCTCCACTTT. Encoded protein: CAWKQGRSPLHF.

About this clone itself: The same CDR3 also results from other DNA sequences found in this sample. This chain joins TRBV5-6 and TRBJ1-2, with a weak D call TRBD1 (5 bases). This CDR3 spans 11 amino acids. CDR1 is SGHDT, CDR2 YYEEEE, per germline. Between the trimmed V and J ends, which lost 5 bases and 8 bases, there was a span of 10 bases. CDR3 region: CASSPGIGYTF. CDR3 nucleotides: TGTGCCAGCAGTCCAGGGATCGGCTACACCTTC. The full variable domain, in which reference TRBV5-6 and TRBJ1-2 provide the parts outside the CDR3, is DAGVTQSPTHLIKTRGQQVTLRCSPKSGHDTVSWYQQALGQGPQFIFQYYEEEERQRGNFPDRFSGHQFPNYSSELNVNALLLGDSALYLCASSPGIGYTFGSGTRLTVV.

The chain has TRBV5-5 and TRBJ2-3, with D maybe TRBD2 (6 bases). Trimming shortened V by 3 bases and J by 0 bases, and 8 bases separated the two germline ends. The CDR3 is made up of 14 amino acids. Germline-derived CDR1 and CDR2 are SGHKS and YYEKEE (reference sequence). CDR3 DNA: TGTGCCAGCAGCTCCCTAGCGAGCACAGATACGCAGTATTTT. This gives the protein CASSSLASTDTQYF.

This clone was recorded once. This chain uses TRBV5-4 with TRBJ1-2, with 9 nucleotides matching TRBD1. Germline CDR1 is SGHNT and CDR2 is YYREEE (reference sequence). J was trimmed by 5 bases and V by 4 bases; bases with no gene match: 9. The CDR3 length is 15 residues. As DNA, the CDR3 is TGTGCCAGCAGCCCCCAAACAGGGGGCTCGTATGGCTACACCTTC. Protein sequence: CASSPQTGGSYGYTF.

V usage is TRBV5-6 and J usage is TRBJ1-6; TRBD1 matches at 12 bases. The CDR3 consists of 13 residues. V shed 4 bases, J shed 11 bases, and the junction held 1 base outside the gene matches. The germline gives CDR1 SGHDT, CDR2 YYEEEE. The CDR3 is CASSRDRGPPLHF. CDR3 DNA: TGTGCCAGCAGCAGGGACAGGGGGCCACCCCTCCACTTT.

This clone is a singleton in its sample. This chain uses TRBV21-1 with TRBJ1-2; the table's D call of TRBD1 was not tested on the DNA. TRBV21-1 is given as a pseudogene. The CDR3 spans 15 residues. CDR3 nucleotides: TGTGCCAGCAGCAAAGCAACAGGGGGGATAGGAGGCTACACCTTC. Its protein is CASSKATGGIGGYTF.

The chain is built from TRBV5-6 and TRBJ1-2, with a tentative D call TRBD1 (5 bases). CDR1 is SGHDT and CDR2 is YYEEEE in the germline V gene. This CDR3 has 11 amino acids. Trimming took 0 bases from V and 10 from J, leaving 7 bases between them. CDR3 bases: TGTGCCAGCAGCTTGGCAGGGCCCTACACCTTC. It translates to CASSLAGPYTF.

This clone was seen just once. This chain links TRBV4-3 with TRBJ2-1, with TRBD1 identical over 8 bases. The CDR3 is 17 amino acids. Trimming took 2 bases from V and 6 from J; bases not matched to a gene: 12. Germline V gene data show CDR1 as LGHNA and CDR2 as YSLEER. CDR3 sequence reads: CASSQPHTDRGTNEQFF. CDR3 in DNA: TGCGCCAGCAGCCAACCCCATACCGACAGGGGTACCAATGAGCAGTTCTTC.

This rearrangement joins TRBV18 to TRBJ2-2; tentatively, D is TRBD2 (6 bases). V dropped 3 bases and J dropped 2 bases, with 13 bases sitting between them. The CDR3 runs to 16 residues. Germline V gene sequence: CDR1 KGHSH, CDR2 LQKENI. The CDR3 region has the DNA TGTGCCAGCTCACCGGGGGTAGCGGCTAACACCGGGGAGCTGTTTTTT. Amino acids: CASSPGVAANTGELFF. Looking up the rest from reference TRBV18 and TRBJ2-2 gives the full variable domain: NAGVMQNPRHLVRRRGQEARLRCSPMKGHSHVYWYRQLPEEGLKFMVYLQKENIIDESGMPKERFSAEFPKEGPSILRIQQVVRGDSAAYFCASSPGVAANTGELFFGEGSRLTVL.

CDR3 nucleotide sequence: TGTGCCAGCACCGGACAGGGCTCTCTCATGAACACTGAAGCTTTCTTT. Protein sequence: CASTGQGSLMNTEAFF. The gene calls are TRBV5-4 and TRBJ1-1; 8 bases fit TRBD1. Per the germline V gene, CDR1 is SGHNT and CDR2 is YYREEE (reference sequence). The CDR3 contains 16 residues. Losses at the gene ends were 6 bases for V and 0 bases for J; bases not matched to a gene: 10.

This rearrangement joins TRBV7-3 to TRBJ2-6; D ambiguous. The CDR3 consists of 14 residues. V gave up 5 bases and J gave up 4 bases, with 9 bases separating them. Germline CDR1 and CDR2: SGHTA and FQGTGA. The CDR3 DNA sequence: TGTGCCAGCAGCCCCACTTCAGGGGCCAACGTCCTGACTTTC. This gives the protein CASSPTSGANVLTF.

This clone was found a few times. V usage is TRBV5-1 and J usage is TRBJ2-2, with 7 bases that match TRBD1. The CDR3 runs 14 residues. V dropped 7 bases and J dropped 2; count of bases not matched to a gene: 5. Germline CDR1 SGHRS, CDR2 YFSETQ. The CDR3 DNA follows: TGCGCCAGCGCCGGGACAGCTAACACCGGGGAGCTGTTTTTT. Translating gives CASAGTANTGELFF.

The V and J genes are TRBV21-1 and TRBJ2-7; no check of the table's D call, TRBD2, against the DNA was made. TRBV21-1 is designated a pseudogene. The CDR3 consists of 19 residues. CDR3 amino acids: CASSKADRTSGSRSYEQYF. The DNA of the CDR3 is TGTGCCAGCAGCAAAGCGGACCGGACTAGCGGGAGCCGCTCCTACGAGCAGTACTTC.

The chain couples TRBV6-5 to TRBJ2-2; D remains unclear. The CDR3 is made up of 13 amino acids. Trimming took off 0 bases at V and 8 bases at J, with 7 bases between the two ends. Germline V gene data show CDR1 as MNHEY and CDR2 as SVGAGI. The CDR3 DNA follows: TGTGCCAGCAGTTACTCGTTTCCGGGGGAGCTGTTTTTT. This encodes CASSYSFPGELFF.

The J gene is TRBJ1-4, the V gene TRBV4-3; D possibly corresponds to TRBD1 (6 bases). The length of the CDR3 is 16 residues. Germline CDR1 and CDR2: LGHNA and YSLEER. V was pared by 2 bases and J by 4 bases, with 14 bases between. The CDR3 nucleotides read TGCGCCAGCAGCCAATTCGTGGGCAGGGGTAATGAAAAACTGTTTTTT. Translated, it gives CASSQFVGRGNEKLFF.

The V gene is TRBV10-3, the J gene TRBJ2-1; a possible D gene is TRBD2 (5 bases). This CDR3 region has 16 residues. Germline V gene data show CDR1 as ENHRY and CDR2 as SYGVKD. The V end lost 4 bases, the J end lost 0 bases, and 13 bases lay between the germline ends. CDR3 nucleotide sequence: TGTGCCATCAGTGGGCAGGACTCTAGCTCCTACAATGAGCAGTTCTTC. Translating it yields CAISGQDSSSYNEQFF.

The rearrangement links TRBV3-1 (or the pseudogene TRBV3-2) to TRBJ2-2; TRBD2 might be the D (6 bases). CDR3 length equals 16 residues. The germline CDR1 and CDR2 sequences are LGHDT and YNNKEL (reference sequence). V dropped 2 bases and J dropped 2 bases, with 12 bases sitting between them. CDR3 sequence reads: CASSQWGRKNTGELFF. In nucleotides, the CDR3 is TGTGCCAGCAGCCAATGGGGGAGGAAAAACACCGGGGAGCTGTTTTTT.

The rearrangement joins TRBV19 to TRBJ2-6; D gene unclear. V was pared by 2 bases and J by 0 bases, with 8 bases between. Germline V gene lookup returns CDR1 LNHDA and CDR2 SQIVND (reference sequence). The CDR3 loop spans 16 amino acids. CDR3 in amino acids: CASSISWASGANVLTF. In DNA form, the CDR3 reads TGTGCCAGTAGTATATCCTGGGCCTCTGGGGCCAACGTCCTGACTTTC.

This clone was detected only a few times. The chain is built from TRBV1 and TRBJ2-1; the table names TRBD2, a call not compared with the DNA. TRBV1 is tagged as a pseudogene. There are 16 residues in the CDR3. CDR3 nucleotide sequence: TGCACCAGCAGCCTTACTAGCGGGGAGCTAAACGATGAGCAGTTCTTC. It translates to CTSSLTSGELNDEQFF.

J is TRBJ1-1 and V is TRBV6-2 or TRBV6-3; 8 bases line up with TRBD1. Per the germline V gene, CDR1 is MNHEY and CDR2 is SVGEGT. The CDR3 runs to 13 residues. Trimming cost V 5 bases and J 3 bases; bases outside gene matches: 2. CDR3: CASSPGGYTEAFF. CDR3 coding DNA: TGTGCCAGCAGTCCAGGGGGCTACACTGAAGCTTTCTTT.